Included here is one T cell receptor (beta chain) sequence, with context. Authors' analysis steps: Reference gene primers were amplified, and this amplification served to estimate nucleated cell counts. This table comes from immunoSEQ multiplex PCR, and its TCRdb copy is limited to in-frame clones, with some not included. That table supplies the V and J calls and clone size; D and trimming were determined from the DNA. Found here are 150,000 to 180,000 clones, approximately 80% of them singletons; the top ten hold 29%. Germline CDR1 and CDR2: MNHEY and SVGAGI. The CDR3 contains 14 residues. V was clipped by 4 bases and J by 4 bases, with 11 bases between them. This sample stems from a study of blood T cell repertoires in COVID-19.

This TCR was sampled from a woman between 55 and 75 years old with acute or convalescent COVID-19. V usage is TRBV6-5 and J usage is TRBJ1-3, with a weak D call TRBD1 (6 bases). Specimen: peripheral blood. CDR3 DNA: TGTGCCAGCAGTTTGGGGACAAGGGGAAACACCATATATTTT. It is translated as CASSLGTRGNTIYF.